Sequencing of this T cell receptor (beta chain) was carried out in a study of cytomegalovirus exposure and HLA in healthy donors. A multiplex PCR was run with 60 Vbeta primers and 13 Jbeta primers. The method was immunoSEQ multiplex PCR; TCRdb's version includes in-frame clones alone and lacks a portion of them. This table has about 170,000 clones, 80% to 85% appearing once. Note on this clone: As yet, its antigen is unknown.

Between the trimmed V and J ends, which lost 0 bases and 5 bases, there was a span of 10 bases. This CDR3 comprises 15 residues. Per germline, CDR1 LGHNA and CDR2 YSLEER. Regarding the study as a whole: Researchers reported from a later analysis that most CMV-associated TCR beta chains appeared HLA-restricted.

V gene TRBV4-3 combines with J gene TRBJ2-2; maybe TRBD2 (6 bases). The sample was PBMCs. The receptor was derived from a boy between 2 and 10 years old in good health and CMV-seronegative. For the CDR3, the DNA is TGCGCCAGCAGCCAAGAATTTAGCGGAACCGGGGAGCTGTTTTTT. Residues: CASSQEFSGTGELFF.